This TCR beta chain was sequenced in a study of cytomegalovirus exposure and HLA in healthy donors. Points from the study as a whole: Many donors carried some public TCRs, although rarity characterized most TCR sequences. 87-base-pair reads could not separate some V segments, including TRBV6-2 and TRBV6-3.

Primers: 60 Vbeta forward and 13 Jbeta reverse. Libraries were prepared by immunoSEQ multiplex PCR; TCRdb keeps only in-frame clonotypes and omits some of them. The repertoire holds fewer than 250,000 clones, with roughly four fifths as singletons. Healthy individuals who donated bone marrow served as the donors. At the time of sampling, donors were nominally healthy, though unrecorded immune exposures were likely. Points on this clone: The target antigen is unknown.

With V trimmed by 5 bases and J by 5 bases, 5 bases remained unmatched. CDR3 size: 15 residues. Germline CDR1 and CDR2: SGHTA and FQGNSA. What was sequenced was PBMCs. The receptor comes from a woman in her 30s in good health and CMV-seropositive. This chain uses TRBV7-2 with TRBJ2-1; 11 nucleotides agree with TRBD2. The CDR3 DNA is TGTGCCAGCAGCGGGGGGACTAGCGGAGACAATGAGCAGTTCTTC. Translation gives CASSGGTSGDNEQFF.